This T cell receptor (beta chain) comes out of a study of blood T cell repertoires in COVID-19. About the research overall: Acute-phase and convalescent COVID-19 samples originated in the United States, Italy and Spain. PBMCs, B-cell-depleted T cells, or T cells were the source of the cDNA or gDNA that made up the material.

The CDR3 spans 16 residues. CDR1 is KGHSH, CDR2 LQKENI, per germline. V lost 4 bases and J lost 5; bases outside the gene matches: 5. As processed by the authors: How many nucleated cells were present was estimated from reference gene primer amplification. TCRdb's table, derived via immunoSEQ multiplex PCR, lists solely in-frame clones and lacks some. That table furnishes V, J and clone size, whereas the DNA furnished D and trimming. The table lists about 69,000 clones, 60% to 80% of them singletons. This receptor was obtained from a human donor in a cohort sampled during active COVID-19. The rearrangement joins TRBV18 to TRBJ2-5; 15 bases map to TRBD2. Sequenced sample: peripheral blood. The CDR3 coding sequence is TGTGCCAGCTCACGGGGACTAGCGGGAGGAGCCGAGACCCAGTACTTC. Its translation: CASSRGLAGGAETQYF. Using reference TRBV18 and TRBJ2-5 for the parts outside the CDR3, the full variable domain is NAGVMQNPRHLVRRRGQEARLRCSPMKGHSHVYWYRQLPEEGLKFMVYLQKENIIDESGMPKERFSAEFPKEGPSILRIQQVVRGDSAAYFCASSRGLAGGAETQYFGPGTRLLVL.